The rows below give T cell receptor beta chains drawn from one sample of a study of blood T cell repertoires in COVID-19. TCRdb's copy holds only in-frame clones and misses some; the assay was immunoSEQ multiplex PCR. The table records about 190,000 clones, 70% to 80% of them present only once. Material for sequencing was peripheral blood. These receptors were obtained from a man over 45 who had recovered from COVID-19. The CDR3 runs from the conserved cysteine through the conserved F or W. A D gene is named only where the DNA matches it firmly. Not every row has a clone size; where given, it reads once, few, many or a size class.

clone_size j_call cdr3_length v_call d_call cdr3_nt cdr3_aa
few TRBJ2-7 14 TRBV29-1 NA TGCAGCGTTGCAGATGGCAGGGGCACCTACGAGCAGTACTTC CSVADGRGTYEQYF
once TRBJ1-2 16 TRBV10-3 NA TGTGCCATCAGTAGGACTTCCAGCGCGGGTAACTATGGCTACACCTTC CAISRTSSAGNYGYTF
few TRBJ1-1 13 TRBV9 TRBD1 TGTGCCAGCAGCTTAAGAGGACAGGGTGAAGCTTTCTTT CASSLRGQGEAFF
few TRBJ2-5 15 TRBV28 TRBD1 TGTGCCAGCAGTACTTACAGGGGCTTCCAAGAGACCCAGTACTTC CASSTYRGFQETQYF
NA TRBJ2-7 16 TRBV11-2 TRBD1 TGTGCCAGCAGCTTAGTCGGACAGGGGGGCTCCTACGAGCAGTACTTC CASSLVGQGGSYEQYF
NA TRBJ2-7 15 TRBV25-1 NA TGTGCCAGCAGTGAATCGGGCAGGGGAACCTACGAGCAGTACTTC CASSESGRGTYEQYF
NA TRBJ2-2 17 TRBV2 TRBD1 TGTGCCAGCAGTGTAACTAAAGACAGGGTTTTAATGGGGGAGCTGTTTTTT CASSVTKDRVLMGELFF
NA TRBJ1-5 14 TRBV6-5 NA TGTGCCAGCAAGGACAATAATGGCAATCAGCCCCAGCATTTT CASKDNNGNQPQHF
NA TRBJ1-1 18 TRBV2 TRBD1 TGTGCCAGCAGTGGCCAACGGACAGGGCTTCGTGCTGACACTGAAGCTTTCTTT CASSGQRTGLRADTEAFF
NA TRBJ2-7 14 TRBV30 TRBD1 TGTGCCTGGAGTGGGGACAGGAAATCCTACGAGCAGTACTTC CAWSGDRKSYEQYF
NA TRBJ2-5 15 TRBV28 TRBD1 TGTGCCAGCAGTTCGGGACAGGGGTACCAAGAGACCCAGTACTTC CASSSGQGYQETQYF
NA TRBJ2-3 18 TRBV3-1/TRBV3-2 TRBD2 TGTGCCAGCAGCCAGAGCTCGGGCCGTAGCGGGGGCTGGGGTACGCAGTATTTT CASSQSSGRSGGWGTQYF
once TRBJ2-1 15 TRBV25-1 TRBD2 TGTGCCAGCAGTGAATCGGGGGGAACCTACAATGAGCAGTTCTTC CASSESGGTYNEQFF
NA TRBJ2-7 15 TRBV5-1 TRBD2 TGCGCCAGCAGCGAAAGCGGGAGTTCAGTCGACGAGCAGTACTTC CASSESGSSVDEQYF
once TRBJ2-7 14 TRBV10-2 NA TGCGCCAGCAGTGAGTCTGGGACACACCACGAGCAGTACTTC CASSESGTHHEQYF
NA TRBJ2-3 13 TRBV24-1 TRBD1 TGTGCCACTGAGGGACAGGGTACAGATACGCAGTATTTT CATEGQGTDTQYF
few TRBJ2-1 13 TRBV7-3 NA TGTGCCAGCAGCTCACAGGGAAGCAATGAGCAGTTCTTC CASSSQGSNEQFF
NA TRBJ2-2 14 TRBV29-1 TRBD2 TGCAGCGTTGTCGTACTAGCGGATACCGGGGAGCTGTTTTTT CSVVVLADTGELFF
NA TRBJ2-7 15 TRBV28 NA TGTGCCAGCACCTTCCGCGTGACTAGACCCTACGAGCAGTACTTC CASTFRVTRPYEQYF
few TRBJ2-7 15 TRBV7-3 NA TGTGCCAGCAGCTTAGGTCCGGGAGAGGCCTACGAGCAGTACTTC CASSLGPGEAYEQYF
few TRBJ2-1 15 TRBV11-2 NA TGTGCCAGCAGCTCCATTGGGGGGAACTACAATGAGCAGTTCTTC CASSSIGGNYNEQFF
NA TRBJ2-3 18 TRBV28 NA TGTGCCAGCAGTCCGCCCCCCCGGGGGACAGAAATCAGTGATACGCAGTATTTT CASSPPPRGTEISDTQYF
NA TRBJ2-7 15 TRBV19 TRBD2 TGTGCCAGCAGGCCTCAGCGGGAGGGCTCCTACGAGCAGTACTTC CASRPQREGSYEQYF
NA TRBJ2-7 13 TRBV27 NA TGTGCCAGCAGTTTTGTGGCATCCTACGAGCAGTACTTC CASSFVASYEQYF
NA TRBJ2-7 16 TRBV7-6 TRBD1 TGTGCCAGCAGCTTAGGGGGGCGGGACAGGGGAGACGAGCAGTACTTC CASSLGGRDRGDEQYF
NA TRBJ2-4 21 TRBV24-1 TRBD1 TGTGCCACCAGTGATTGGGGGACAGGGGGCCGGCTAGCCCAAGCCAAAAACATTCAGTACTTC CATSDWGTGGRLAQAKNIQYF
NA TRBJ1-4 15 TRBV6-5 TRBD1 TGTGCCAGCACTTTGAATCAGGGGGCGCGTGAAAAACTGTTTTTT CASTLNQGAREKLFF
NA TRBJ1-1 15 TRBV7-6 TRBD1 TGTGCCAGCAGCTTAGAGGACAGGCGGAACACTGAAGCTTTCTTT CASSLEDRRNTEAFF
NA TRBJ2-1 14 TRBV18 TRBD1 TGTGCCAGCTCACCACCGAGGGCAGGGGGTTCGCAGTTCTTC CASSPPRAGGSQFF
NA TRBJ2-3 13 TRBV7-3 NA TGTGCCAGCAGCGACTTGGGGCCAGATACGCAGTATTTT CASSDLGPDTQYF
NA TRBJ1-2 16 TRBV7-6 NA TGTGCCAGCAGCTTACGGCCGACAGCCTCTAACTATGGCTACACCTTC CASSLRPTASNYGYTF
NA TRBJ2-2 16 TRBV21-1 NA TGTGCCAGCAGCAAAGAAGTGGTATCCAGGACCGGGGAGCTGTTTTTT CASSKEVVSRTGELFF
few TRBJ1-3 13 TRBV30 NA TGTGCCTGGGGGGGGACTGCTGGAAACACCATATATTTT CAWGGTAGNTIYF
NA TRBJ1-5 15 TRBV18 NA TGTGCCAGCTCACCCCAGGGCCAGGGTGATCAGCCCCAGCATTTT CASSPQGQGDQPQHF
NA TRBJ2-1 17 TRBV3-1/TRBV3-2 NA TGTGCCAGCAGCCGAGAGATTATCTGGACTCGGGAAAATGAGCAGTTCTTC CASSREIIWTRENEQFF
NA TRBJ1-5 17 TRBV24-1 NA TGTGCCACCAGCCGGGGAGAGGGAGTTTCGAGCAATCAGCCCCAGCATTTT CATSRGEGVSSNQPQHF
NA TRBJ2-7 15 TRBV18 NA TGTGCCAGCTCACCACCGACAGCTGCTTTGGGAGAGCAGTACTTC CASSPPTAALGEQYF
NA TRBJ2-5 15 TRBV4-2 NA TGTGCCAGCAGCCGATCAGCGGGTTACGAAGAGACCCAGTACTTC CASSRSAGYEETQYF
once TRBJ2-3 16 TRBV4-1 TRBD2 TGCGCCAGCAGCCAAGTGCGACTAGCGGGAACAGATACGCAGTATTTT CASSQVRLAGTDTQYF
NA TRBJ2-7 13 TRBV2 NA TGTGCCAGCAGTCCTACCGGGAGATACGAGCAGTACTTC CASSPTGRYEQYF
NA TRBJ2-2 17 TRBV28 TRBD1 TGTGCCAGCAGTTCCCTATGGACAGGGGGGCCGATCGGGGAGCTGTTTTTT CASSSLWTGGPIGELFF
NA TRBJ2-3 16 TRBV19 TRBD2 TGTGCCAGTAGTTTGGCTAGCGGGATCCTGACAGATACGCAGTATTTT CASSLASGILTDTQYF
NA TRBJ1-2 16 TRBV5-1 TRBD1 TGCGCCAGCAGCTTGTTCGATACAGGGGGCGCTGCCGGCTACACCTTC CASSLFDTGGAAGYTF
NA TRBJ2-1 13 TRBV7-8 NA TGTGCCAGCAAGACAGCCACCTACAATGAGCAGTTCTTC CASKTATYNEQFF
NA TRBJ1-2 12 TRBV6-1 TRBD1 TGTGCCAGCAGTGACCGGGACAGGGGCGGAACCTTC CASSDRDRGGTF
NA TRBJ2-5 14 TRBV2 NA TGTGCCAGCAGTGGTTCTCGCGGCCAAGAGACCCAGTACTTC CASSGSRGQETQYF
once TRBJ1-1 15 TRBV30 TRBD1 TGTGCCTGGAGTGTGAGGGACAGGGCGAACACTGAAGCTTTCTTT CAWSVRDRANTEAFF
NA TRBJ2-3 13 TRBV7-6 NA TGTGCCAGCAGCTTAATAGTCACAGATACGCAGTATTTT CASSLIVTDTQYF
few TRBJ1-1 14 TRBV29-1 NA TGCAGCGCATCTAGACAGCTAAACCCTATTCAAGCTTTCTTT CSASRQLNPIQAFF
few TRBJ1-2 13 TRBV7-8 NA TGTGCCAGCAGCTTAGTCCGGGTTCGGGGCTACACCTTC CASSLVRVRGYTF
NA TRBJ1-2 14 TRBV5-6 NA TGTGCCAGCAGCGCTAGGTGGAGAAACTATGGCTACACCTTC CASSARWRNYGYTF
NA TRBJ1-3 14 TRBV3-1/TRBV3-2 NA TGTGCCAGCAGCCGAGGGTTGTCTGGAAACACCATATATTTT CASSRGLSGNTIYF
NA TRBJ1-1 15 TRBV19 TRBD1 TGTGCCAGTAGTACCTCCAGACAGGGAGACACTGAAGCTTTCTTT CASSTSRQGDTEAFF
once TRBJ1-2 14 TRBV7-2 NA TGTGCCAGCAGCTCGCGAACAGGAGCCTATGGCTACACCTTC CASSSRTGAYGYTF
NA TRBJ2-7 15 TRBV28 TRBD1 TGTGCCAGCAGGACGACCGGGACAGCTACCTACGAGCAGTACTTC CASRTTGTATYEQYF
NA TRBJ1-1 18 TRBV7-2 NA TGTGCCAGCAGCTTATTTGTTTGGGGGCATCCCATGAACACTGAAGCTTTCTTT CASSLFVWGHPMNTEAFF
NA TRBJ2-1 15 TRBV4-2 TRBD2 TGTGCCAGCAGCCGGGTAGCGGGGGACTACAATGAGCAGTTCTTC CASSRVAGDYNEQFF
NA TRBJ2-5 14 TRBV19 TRBD2 TGTGCCAGTAGAAAAGGGACTAGCGATGAGACCCAGTACTTC CASRKGTSDETQYF
once TRBJ1-2 13 TRBV19 NA TGTGCCAGTAGTATACCGGCGGGAATCGGCTACACCTTC CASSIPAGIGYTF